Shown below are 22 T cell receptor beta chains from a single sample sequenced in a study of blood T cell repertoires in COVID-19. Profiling relied on immunoSEQ multiplex PCR, and the TCRdb table lists in-frame clones only, not all of them. The sample includes more than 140,000 clones, 84% of them seen just once. Sequencing was carried out using peripheral blood. Receptor source: a woman aged 45-59 years in a cohort sampled during active or convalescent COVID-19.

The chain uses TRBV5-3 and TRBJ2-2, with 8 nucleotides matching TRBD1. TRBV5-3 is an ORF for which the function is uncertain. The ends lost 6 bases at V and 7 bases at J; junction bases unmatched: 14. CDR3 length: 16 amino acids. The CDR3 nucleotides read TGTGCCAGAAAGCACGTCGACAGGGGAGGTCACGGGGAGCTGTTTTTT. Translation: CARKHVDRGGHGELFF.

This clone appeared once. This rearrangement joins TRBV5-6 to TRBJ1-1; D not resolved. V was cut by 0 bases and J by 0 bases, with 9 bases left in between. The CDR3 is 15 residues long. CDR1 is SGHDT and CDR2 is YYEEEE in the germline V gene. The CDR3 DNA reads as TGTGCCAGCAGCTTGGTCACAGCCATGAACACTGAAGCTTTCTTT. It yields the protein CASSLVTAMNTEAFF. Supplemented by reference TRBV5-6 and TRBJ1-1, the full variable domain reads DAGVTQSPTHLIKTRGQQVTLRCSPKSGHDTVSWYQQALGQGPQFIFQYYEEEERQRGNFPDRFSGHQFPNYSSELNVNALLLGDSALYLCASSLVTAMNTEAFFGQGTRLTVV.

This sequence joins TRBV29-1 and TRBJ1-1; no definite D call. Germline-derived CDR1 and CDR2 are SQVTM and ANQGSEA. V lost 4 bases and J 3 bases, leaving 6 bases between the germline ends. This CDR3 has 11 residues. The CDR3 bases are TGCAGCGTTGTTATTTACACTGAAGCTTTCTTT. Its protein product is CSVVIYTEAFF.

The chain combines TRBV20-1 with TRBJ1-2; TRBD1 agrees at 8 bases. V was clipped by 4 bases and J by 8 bases; unmatched bases: 3. This CDR3 is built from 11 residues. The germline CDR1 and CDR2 sequences are DFQATT and SNEGSKA (reference sequence). CDR3 in DNA: TGCAGTGCTAAGGACAGGGTAGGCTACACCTTC. Amino acids: CSAKDRVGYTF.

This chain uses TRBV6-5 with TRBJ1-5; D perhaps matches TRBD1 (5 bases). Germline V gene lookup returns CDR1 MNHEY and CDR2 SVGAGI. V shed 6 bases and J shed 1 base, with 7 bases lying between them. This CDR3 comprises 13 residues. The CDR3 DNA reads as TGTGCCAGCAGGGGGGGGAGCAATCAGCCCCAGCATTTT. Protein: CASRGGSNQPQHF.

V usage is TRBV4-1 and J usage is TRBJ1-3, with D possibly TRBD1 on 6 matching bases. The CDR3 covers 17 residues. V was clipped by 0 bases and J by 4 bases, with 16 bases between them. Germline V gene data show CDR1 as MGHRA and CDR2 as YSYEKL. DNA of the CDR3: TGCGCCAGCAGCCAAGATCTTAGGGGGTCGAGGGGAAACACCATATATTTT. It codes for CASSQDLRGSRGNTIYF.

The chain recombines TRBV9 with TRBJ1-3; the D gene is possibly TRBD1 (6 bases). Germline V CDR1 and CDR2: SGDLS, YYNGEE. The CDR3 runs 14 residues. V dropped 4 bases and J dropped 5 bases, with 13 bases sitting between them. CDR3 in DNA: TGTGCCAGCAGCCCAGACAGGTTTAGAAACACCATATATTTT. This gives the protein CASSPDRFRNTIYF.

The chain couples TRBV3-1 (or the pseudogene TRBV3-2) to TRBJ2-1; TRBD2 aligns across 12 bases. The germline V gene encodes CDR1 LGHDT and CDR2 YNNKEL (reference sequence). This CDR3 is built from 15 residues. J gave up 7 bases and V 4 bases, and 5 bases lay outside the gene matches. This chain's CDR3 is CASSPDLAGGNEQFF. CDR3 nucleotides: TGTGCCAGCAGCCCCGATCTAGCGGGGGGGAATGAGCAGTTCTTC.

V gene TRBV7-6 combines with J gene TRBJ1-6; D not resolved. Per the germline V gene, CDR1 is SGHVS and CDR2 is FNYEAQ. CDR3 length: 17 residues. V lost 2 bases, J lost 7 bases, and 18 bases lay in between. Here the CDR3 DNA reads TGTGCCAGCAGCTTATTGTTACGGAGGAGATTAAATTCACCCCTCCACTTT. It yields the protein CASSLLLRRRLNSPLHF.

V gene TRBV2 combines with J gene TRBJ1-4; perhaps TRBD1 as D (6 bases). This CDR3 has 14 amino acids. Trimming took 1 base from V and 7 from J, leaving 10 bases between them. Germline V gene lookup returns CDR1 SNHLY and CDR2 FYNNEI. The CDR3 loop reads CASSEVGAAEKLFF. CDR3 DNA: TGTGCCAGCAGTGAAGTGGGGGCTGCTGAAAAACTGTTTTTT. The whole variable domain, remainder taken from reference TRBV2 and TRBJ1-4, is EPEVTQTPSHQVTQMGQEVILRCVPISNHLYFYWYRQILGQKVEFLVSFYNNEISEKSEIFDDQFSVERPDGSNFTLKIRSTKLEDSAMYFCASSEVGAAEKLFFGSGTQLSVL.

In this sample, this clone turned up a few times. The rearrangement links TRBV24-1 to TRBJ2-5; a weak D match, TRBD2 (6 bases). Germline V gene data show CDR1 as KGHDR and CDR2 as SFDVKD. The CDR3 runs 13 residues. V gave up 7 bases and J gave up 5 bases, with 13 bases separating them. CDR3 nucleotides: TGTGCCACCAGCGTACTAGCTGAGGAGACCCAGTACTTC. Protein product: CATSVLAEETQYF.

The rearrangement uses TRBV19 and TRBJ1-2; 8 bases align to TRBD1. This CDR3 comprises 17 residues. The junction had 14 bases not matched to a gene; V was cut back by 6 bases and J by 2 bases. CDR1 is LNHDA, CDR2 SQIVND, per germline (reference sequence). The CDR3, as DNA: TGTGCCAGTAGAAGATCTGGACAGGGACGGTCGAACTATGGCTACACCTTC. This codes for CASRRSGQGRSNYGYTF.

The CDR3 loop reads CASSPSPGAGSTGELFF. The CDR3 coding sequence is TGTGCCAGCTCACCCAGCCCAGGGGCAGGGAGTACCGGGGAGCTGTTTTTT. The rearrangement links TRBV18 to TRBJ2-2, with D maybe TRBD1 (6 bases). V lost 3 bases to trimming and J lost 5 bases, with 19 bases between them. Per the germline V gene, CDR1 is KGHSH and CDR2 is LQKENI. The CDR3 is made up of 17 amino acids.

The chain carries TRBV5-1 and TRBJ2-1, with 13 bases matching TRBD2. V was pared by 0 bases and J by 8 bases, with 5 bases of the junction left unmatched. In germline, CDR1 is SGHRS, CDR2 YFSETQ. The CDR3 loop spans 16 amino acids. In DNA form, the CDR3 reads TGCGCCAGCAGCTTGGAACTAGCGGGGGGGTTTGATGAGCAGTTCTTC. It is translated as CASSLELAGGFDEQFF.

Concerning this clone: The germline gene is not matched at one end of the junction; a read error may be the cause. This chain links TRBV3-1 (or the pseudogene TRBV3-2) with TRBJ1-1, with a possible D match to TRBD1 (5 bases). This CDR3 has 12 residues. Germline V CDR1 and CDR2: LGHDT, YNNKEL (reference sequence). CDR3 loop: CASGRTGVPRRF. DNA of the CDR3: TGTGCCAGCGGCCGCACGGGGGTCCCACGCAGATTT.

This rearrangement joins TRBV2 to TRBJ1-5; D unresolved. V dropped 7 bases and J dropped 4 bases, with 11 bases sitting between them. The CDR3 is made up of 13 amino acids. The V gene's germline CDR1 is SNHLY and CDR2 FYNNEI. The CDR3 loop reads CASISERNQPQHF. CDR3 bases: TGTGCCAGCATAAGCGAGAGAAATCAGCCCCAGCATTTT.

The chain uses TRBV4-2 and TRBJ2-5, with 10 bases identical to TRBD2. The CDR3 contains 17 residues. J lost 9 bases, V lost 1 base, and 14 bases had no gene match. Germline CDR1 and CDR2: LGHNA and YNFKEQ. The CDR3 DNA is TGTGCCAGCAGCCAAGGGGTAGCGGGGGGTACCCCTCAGGCCCAGTACTTC. Translating it yields CASSQGVAGGTPQAQYF.

J is TRBJ2-2 and V is TRBV6-4, with 9 positions matching TRBD2. The CDR3 loop spans 17 amino acids. V shed 0 bases, J shed 7 bases, and the junction held 9 bases outside the gene matches. From germline, CDR1 is MRHNA and CDR2 SNTAGT. The CDR3 loop is CASSDSRRGGLVGELFF. As DNA, the CDR3 is TGTGCCAGCAGTGACTCCCGGCGGGGGGGTTTGGTCGGGGAGCTGTTTTTT.

The rearrangement joins TRBV30 to TRBJ2-2; maybe TRBD2 (7 bases). Germline CDR1 reads GTSNPN; CDR2 reads SVGIG (reference sequence). V dropped 1 base and J dropped 3 bases, with 12 bases sitting between them. This CDR3 comprises 15 residues. The DNA for the CDR3 is TGTGCCTGGAGTGGAGGGGGGGCGGACACCGGGGAGCTGTTTTTT. This codes for CAWSGGGADTGELFF.

This chain links TRBV29-1 with TRBJ2-1; 9 bases agree with TRBD2. The length of the CDR3 is 14 residues. With 6 bases clipped from V and 12 bases from J, the junction kept 15 bases outside the gene matches. Looked up from germline, CDR1 is SQVTM and CDR2 is ANQGSEA. CDR3 sequence: CSVALGGGAYGQFF. The CDR3 DNA is TGCAGCGTGGCCCTTGGCGGGGGGGCGTATGGGCAGTTCTTC.

V usage is TRBV2 and J usage is TRBJ1-5, with 8 bases matching TRBD1. The CDR3 length is 16 residues. CDR1 and CDR2 (germline): SNHLY, FYNNEI. V shed 2 bases, J shed 3 bases, and the junction held 6 bases outside the gene matches. CDR3 DNA: TGTGCCAGCAGTGAAACCGACAGGGGCTACAATCAGCCCCAGCATTTT. This encodes CASSETDRGYNQPQHF.

This clone was seen once. The gene calls are TRBV3-1 (or the pseudogene TRBV3-2) and TRBJ1-2, with 7 positions matching TRBD1. The CDR3 contains 13 residues. Unmatched junction bases numbered 2, after V lost 3 bases and J lost 4 bases. Germline-derived CDR1 and CDR2 are LGHDT and YNNKEL (reference sequence). CDR3 coding DNA: TGTGCCAGCAGCCAGGGACAGACCTATGGCTACACCTTC. The encoded protein is CASSQGQTYGYTF.